Listed below are T cell receptor beta chains from one sample, sequenced in a study of CD8 T cells in Susac syndrome. TCRdb re-derived calls from the immunoSEQ multiplex PCR reads in MiXCR, one entry per CDR3 protein. The sample consists of approximately 180,000 distinct CDR3 sequences, 91% of them appearing once. Material for sequencing was CD4+ T cells from PBMCs. Receptor source: a human donor with Susac syndrome. The CDR3 runs from the conserved cysteine through the conserved F or W.

v_gene	j_gene	CDR3aa
TRBV11-2	TRBJ2-2	CASSLDRGLAGDGELFF
TRBV7-3	TRBJ2-3	CASSLGVQARTDTQYF
TRBV29-1	TRBJ1-2	CSVEAQTYGYTF
TRBV2	TRBJ2-3	CASSNGLAGVLDTQYF
TRBV7-9	TRBJ1-4	CASSPQGQGLEKLFF
TRBV19	TRBJ2-2	CASSGSFPGELFF
TRBV5-1	TRBJ1-2	CASSLDPGPYGYTF
TRBV20-1	TRBJ1-5	CSARGTRGTADQPQHF
TRBV7-9	TRBJ1-2	CASSSTGTNYGYTF
TRBV5-6	TRBJ2-5	CASSLRGNQETQYF
TRBV10-3	TRBJ1-2	CAISEATDTYGYTF
TRBV7-9	TRBJ2-3	CASSLTRGLSTDTQYF
TRBV14	TRBJ1-1	CASSQDRRGAGRNTEAFF
TRBV7-9	TRBJ2-3	CASSLAGLETRAPYF
TRBV5-5	TRBJ1-2	CASSLTGGSNYGYTF
TRBV25-1	TRBJ2-5	CATGGETQYF
TRBV7-3	TRBJ2-5	CASSWSTQETQYF
TRBV2	TRBJ1-1	CASSERMNTEAFF
TRBV29-1	TRBJ2-1	CSVEDPARSSYNEQFF
TRBV28	TRBJ1-1	CASSPMSGNTEAFF
TRBV12-3/TRBV12-4	TRBJ1-4	CASRRTGKLFF
TRBV12-3/TRBV12-4	TRBJ1-6	CASSPSFGGSSYNSPLHF